Following are 15 T cell receptor beta chains from one sample sequenced in a study of cytotoxic CD8 clonotypes in ibrutinib-treated CLL. Sequencing used immunoSEQ multiplex PCR; TCRdb keeps in-frame clones, though not all of them. The sample contains more than 60,000 clones, roughly 83% of which appear only once. Sequenced material: PBMCs, taken after 24 months of ibrutinib treatment. These receptors all stem from a human donor with chronic lymphocytic leukemia.

The chain recombines TRBV7-9 with TRBJ1-6, with unresolved D. The CDR3 extends over 14 amino acids. Between the trimmed V and J ends, which lost 5 bases and 8 bases, there was a span of 13 bases. In germline, CDR1 is SEHNR, CDR2 FQNEAQ (reference sequence). The CDR3 protein is CASSRPTSDSPLHF. Written as DNA, the CDR3 is TGTGCCAGCAGCAGACCGACATCTGATTCACCCCTCCACTTT.

The V gene is TRBV11-3, the J gene TRBJ2-3; D gene unclear. CDR3 length: 12 residues. V shed 5 bases and J shed 6 bases, with 9 bases lying between them. The germline CDR1 and CDR2 sequences are SGHNT and YENEEA. The CDR3 DNA sequence: TGTGCCAGCAGCCCCAGCTCCGATACGCAGTATTTT. Translated: CASSPSSDTQYF.

This clone has more than one count but fewer than ten. V and J are TRBV28 and TRBJ2-7, with TRBD2 matching over 9 bases. Germline trimming cut 6 bases from V and 6 bases from J; bases unmatched to any gene: 12. CDR3 length equals 15 residues. Germline V gene data show CDR1 as MDHEN and CDR2 as SYDVKM. The CDR3 DNA follows: TGTGCCAGCAGAGGGACCGGGACTAGCTACACCGAGCAGTACTTC. Residues: CASRGTGTSYTEQYF.

The chain joins TRBV28 to TRBJ2-1, with 11 bases aligning to TRBD2. The CDR3 is made up of 15 amino acids. CDR1 MDHEN and CDR2 SYDVKM come from the germline V gene. With V trimmed by 8 bases and J by 4 bases, 7 bases remained unmatched. The CDR3 coding sequence is TGTGCCAGCCGGATAGCGGGAGGGCGATACAATGAGCAGTTCTTC. Its translation: CASRIAGGRYNEQFF.

This clone was observed a few times. The V and J genes are TRBV5-6 and TRBJ2-5; D gene uncertain. With 2 bases removed from V and 1 base from J, the gap between germline ends came to 9 bases. The CDR3 extends over 14 amino acids. CDR1 SGHDT and CDR2 YYEEEE come from the germline V gene. DNA for the CDR3: TGTGCCAGCAGCTTAGCGTCAGGCCAAGAGACCCAGTACTTC. This gives the protein CASSLASGQETQYF.

This clone has just one count. V is TRBV27 and J is TRBJ2-2; D is possibly TRBD2 (6 bases). Germline CDR1 MNHEY, CDR2 SMNVEV (reference sequence). CDR3 length: 16 amino acids. V lost 3 bases to trimming and J lost 4 bases, with 15 bases between them. The CDR3 bases are TGTGCCAGCAGTTTTTGGGACTTGGGACCCACCGGGGAGCTGTTTTTT. Protein product: CASSFWDLGPTGELFF.

This chain joins TRBV7-6 and TRBJ2-1; no firm D call. This CDR3 has 15 amino acids. The germline V gene has CDR1 SGHVS and CDR2 FNYEAQ. V lost 0 bases and J lost 0, with 6 bases in between. This chain's CDR3 is CASSLALSSYNEQFF. For the CDR3, the DNA is TGTGCCAGCAGCTTAGCCCTTAGCTCCTACAATGAGCAGTTCTTC.

This chain links TRBV9 with TRBJ1-1; D remains ambiguous. The CDR3 covers 16 residues. Per germline, CDR1 SGDLS and CDR2 YYNGEE. Between the trimmed V and J ends, which lost 3 bases and 5 bases, there was a span of 20 bases. The CDR3 region has the DNA TGTGCCAGCAGCGAACTAAGGTTGCGGAGTCAAACTGAAGCTTTCTTT. The encoded protein is CASSELRLRSQTEAFF.

The gene calls are TRBV4-1 and TRBJ2-1; 9 bases line up with TRBD2. Trimming removed 2 bases from V and 4 bases from J; junction bases left unmatched: 9. This CDR3 is 17 amino acids long. Germline assignment: CDR1 MGHRA and CDR2 YSYEKL. The CDR3 bases are TGCGCCAGCAGCCAATCTATAGCGGGAGTAAGTTACAATGAGCAGTTCTTC. This translates into CASSQSIAGVSYNEQFF.

The CDR3 protein is CASSVVGGEQFF. In DNA, the CDR3 is TGTGCCAGCAGCGTAGTTGGGGGGGAGCAGTTCTTC. The V and J genes are TRBV13 and TRBJ2-1, with D possibly being TRBD2 (6 bases). The germline gives CDR1 PRHDT, CDR2 FYEKMQ (reference sequence). V lost 5 bases and J 10 bases, leaving 12 bases between the germline ends. There are 12 residues in the CDR3.

This chain joins TRBV9 and TRBJ2-2; D is possibly TRBD1 or TRBD2 (5 bases each). The CDR3 loop spans 15 amino acids. The germline V gene encodes CDR1 SGDLS and CDR2 YYNGEE. V dropped 0 bases and J dropped 5 bases, with 11 bases sitting between them. The CDR3 protein is CASSVGGAPTGELFF. The CDR3 region has the DNA TGTGCCAGCAGCGTAGGAGGGGCGCCTACCGGGGAGCTGTTTTTT.

The chain carries TRBV19 and TRBJ1-1; possible D gene TRBD1, 5 bases. This CDR3 region has 17 residues. V dropped 7 bases and J dropped 2 bases, with 23 bases sitting between them. Per germline, CDR1 LNHDA and CDR2 SQIVND (reference sequence). The CDR3 bases are TGTGCCAGTAACACGCCGGGACGGGGGTCCGGAAACACTGAAGCTTTCTTT. This codes for CASNTPGRGSGNTEAFF.

This clone appeared a few times. V and J are TRBV7-9 and TRBJ2-5; 9 bases match TRBD1. From germline, CDR1 is SEHNR and CDR2 FQNEAQ (reference sequence). V shed 5 bases and J 4 bases; nucleotides not matched to a gene: 8. CDR3 length: 15 residues. CDR3 sequence: CASSGRDRAGETQYF. The CDR3 DNA reads TGTGCCAGCAGCGGCCGGGACAGGGCGGGAGAGACCCAGTACTTC.

The genes are TRBV7-3 and TRBJ2-7, with D unresolved. This CDR3 contains 11 residues. Germline CDR1 is SGHTA and CDR2 is FQGTGA. V lost 8 bases to trimming and J lost 0 bases, with 5 bases between them. In nucleotides, the CDR3 is TGTGCCAGCTTGGACTCCTACGAGCAGTACTTC. Translation gives CASLDSYEQYF.

This clone has only a few counts. The chain recombines TRBV30 with TRBJ2-3; D not certain. This CDR3 has 14 amino acids. Germline CDR1 GTSNPN, CDR2 SVGIG (reference sequence). The V and J ends lost 4 bases and 0 bases respectively, with 11 bases between them. CDR3 sequence reads: CAWTPGISTDTQYF. The CDR3 region has the DNA TGTGCCTGGACGCCAGGAATTAGCACAGATACGCAGTATTTT.